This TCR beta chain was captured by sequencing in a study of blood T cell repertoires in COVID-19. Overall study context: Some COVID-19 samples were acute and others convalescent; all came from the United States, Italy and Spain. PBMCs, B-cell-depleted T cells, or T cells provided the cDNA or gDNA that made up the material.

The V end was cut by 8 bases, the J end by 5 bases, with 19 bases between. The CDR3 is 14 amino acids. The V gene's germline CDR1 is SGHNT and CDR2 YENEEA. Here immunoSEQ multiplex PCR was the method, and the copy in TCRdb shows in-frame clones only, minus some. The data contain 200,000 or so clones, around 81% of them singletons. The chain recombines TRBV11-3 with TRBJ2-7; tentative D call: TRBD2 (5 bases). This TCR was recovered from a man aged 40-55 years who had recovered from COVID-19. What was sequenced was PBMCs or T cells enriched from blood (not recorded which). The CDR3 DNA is TGTGCCAGCTCCCCCCCCGGGGTTGGCAACGAGCAGTACTTC. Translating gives CASSPPGVGNEQYF. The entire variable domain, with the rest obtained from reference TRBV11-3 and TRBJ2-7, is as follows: EAGVVQSPRYKIIEKKQPVAFWCNPISGHNTLYWYLQNLGQGPELLIRYENEEAVDDSQLPKDRFSAERLKGVDSTLKIQPAELGDSAVYLCASSPPGVGNEQYFGPGTRLTVT.